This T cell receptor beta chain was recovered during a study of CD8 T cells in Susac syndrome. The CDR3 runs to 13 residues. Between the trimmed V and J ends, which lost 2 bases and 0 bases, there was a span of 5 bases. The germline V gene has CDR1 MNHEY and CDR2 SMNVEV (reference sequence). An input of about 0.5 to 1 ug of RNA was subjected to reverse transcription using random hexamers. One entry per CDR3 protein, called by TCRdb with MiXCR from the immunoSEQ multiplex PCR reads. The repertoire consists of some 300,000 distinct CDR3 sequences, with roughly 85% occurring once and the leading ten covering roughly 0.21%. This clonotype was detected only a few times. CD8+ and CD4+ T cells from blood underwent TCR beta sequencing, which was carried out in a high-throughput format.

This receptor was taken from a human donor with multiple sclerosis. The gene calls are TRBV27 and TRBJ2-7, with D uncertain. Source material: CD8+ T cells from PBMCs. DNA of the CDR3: TGTGCCAGCAGTTTAGGCCACTCCTACGAGCAGTACTTC. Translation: CASSLGHSYEQYF.